These 18 T cell receptor beta chains were sequenced from one sample in a study of blood T cells in healthy people across ages. Combining a sample-barcoded 5' primer with a J-beta primer mix, a second PCR ran for about 7 to 11 cycles. TCRdb redid the calling of the 5' RACE reads with MiXCR, one entry per CDR3 protein. Of about 1 million distinct CDR3 sequences in the sample, roughly 45% were seen once. Input material: blood. Receptors were obtained from a woman in her fifties or sixties in good health.

J is TRBJ2-7 and V is TRBV15; 9 bases align to TRBD1. Per germline, CDR1 LNHNV and CDR2 YYDKDF (reference sequence). This CDR3 spans 15 amino acids. Unmatched junction bases numbered 6, after V lost 5 bases and J lost 1 base. The DNA for the CDR3 is TGTGCCACCAGCCCGGGACAGGGACCTTCCTACGAGCAGTACTTC. Translation: CATSPGQGPSYEQYF.

The CDR3 protein is CASSVVTKQFF. DNA for the CDR3: TGTGCCAGCAGTGTTGTAACTAAGCAGTTCTTC. The chain is built from TRBV25-1 and TRBJ2-1; D gene ambiguous. The CDR3 spans 11 residues. The germline V gene has CDR1 MGHDK and CDR2 SYGVNS. Trimming stripped 4 bases from V and 11 bases from J, with 9 bases between.

V and J are TRBV12-3 or TRBV12-4 and TRBJ2-4; tentative D call: TRBD2 (6 bases). There are 14 residues in the CDR3. Trimming shortened V by 6 bases and J by 9 bases, and 18 bases separated the two germline ends. CDR3 in amino acids: CASSRGTPGSIQYF. CDR3 sequence (DNA): TGTGCCAGCAGCCGAGGGACTCCAGGAAGCATTCAGTACTTC.

CDR3 bases: TGTGCCAGCAGCGGGAGAGGGCATTCACCCCTCCACTTT. This encodes CASSGRGHSPLHF. This chain connects TRBV14 to TRBJ1-6; the D is unclear. Trimming took off 5 bases at V and 8 bases at J, with 10 bases between the two ends. The CDR3 extends over 13 amino acids. Looked up from germline, CDR1 is SGHDN and CDR2 is FVKESK. The full variable domain, completed using reference TRBV14 and TRBJ1-6, is EAGVTQFPSHSVIEKGQTVTLRCDPISGHDNLYWYRRVMGKEIKFLLHFVKESKQDESGMPNNRFLAERTGGTYSTLKVQPAELEDSGVYFCASSGRGHSPLHFGNGTRLTVT.

The V and J genes are TRBV20-1 and TRBJ1-2, with 7 bases aligning to TRBD1. CDR3 length: 14 residues. V lost 0 bases and J lost 6; bases outside the gene matches: 7. CDR1 DFQATT and CDR2 SNEGSKA come from the germline V gene (reference sequence). The DNA for the CDR3 is TGCAGTGCTAGAGATCCGCTACAGGGGAATGGCTACACCTTC. It codes for CSARDPLQGNGYTF.

Notes on this clonotype: Germline and junction disagree at one end, which may indicate a read error. CDR3 nucleotide sequence: TGTGCCAGCACCCTGGTAGGCGGAACCACAGATGCGCAGTATTTT. Its protein is CASTLVGGTTDAQYF. The rearrangement joins TRBV12-3 or TRBV12-4 to TRBJ2-3; no reliable D call. The CDR3 sequence is 15 residues long.

This clonotype was seen only a few times. The chain links TRBV7-8 to TRBJ2-5; 11 bases fit TRBD1. The CDR3 extends over 14 amino acids. Germline V gene lookup returns CDR1 SGHVS and CDR2 FQNEAQ. The V gene end was trimmed by 4 bases and the J gene end by 5 bases; junction bases not matched to a gene: 3. CDR3 nucleotides: TGTGCCAGCAGCTCCCGGGACAGGGGGGAGACCCAGTACTTC. Amino acids: CASSSRDRGETQYF.

This clonotype was picked up a small number of times. The chain is built from TRBV29-1 and TRBJ1-2; D call uncertain. The V gene lost 7 bases and the J gene lost 0 bases, with 18 bases spanning the gap. The CDR3 is made up of 15 amino acids. Germline lookup yields CDR1 SQVTM and CDR2 ANQGSEA. In DNA form, the CDR3 reads TGCAGCGAATACGACCCGTCGCTTACTAACTATGGCTACACCTTC. Translation: CSEYDPSLTNYGYTF.

The chain couples TRBV7-9 to TRBJ2-7; 7 positions agree with TRBD2. Germline-derived CDR1 and CDR2 are SEHNR and FQNEAQ (reference sequence). V dropped 5 bases and J dropped 4; count of bases not matched to a gene: 11. The CDR3 loop spans 15 amino acids. The CDR3 here is CASSHGPSGDYEQYF. The DNA for the CDR3 is TGTGCCAGCAGCCACGGCCCTAGCGGAGATTACGAGCAGTACTTC.

The chain has TRBV6-2 or TRBV6-3 and TRBJ2-2; D call uncertain. The CDR3 extends over 13 amino acids. V was shortened by 2 bases and J by 5 bases, with 6 bases between the two germline ends. Germline loops: CDR1 MNHEY, CDR2 SVGEGT. CDR3 residues: CASSYQTTGELFF. The CDR3 coding sequence is TGTGCCAGCAGTTACCAGACTACCGGGGAGCTGTTTTTT.

This clonotype was observed a handful of times. The chain employs TRBV7-8 and TRBJ2-3; 7 nucleotides align to TRBD2. Germline V gene sequence: CDR1 SGHVS, CDR2 FQNEAQ. V lost 7 bases, J lost 1 base, and 8 bases stayed unmatched. This CDR3 has 15 residues. The CDR3 protein is CASIAWLAGTDTQYF. In DNA form, the CDR3 reads TGTGCCAGCATCGCCTGGCTAGCGGGCACAGATACGCAGTATTTT.

This clonotype showed up just a few times. The J gene is TRBJ2-5, the V gene TRBV25-1, with D hard to call. The V gene lost 4 bases and the J gene lost 1 base, with 10 bases spanning the gap. This CDR3 region has 14 residues. CDR1 is MGHDK, CDR2 SYGVNS, per germline. The CDR3 DNA follows: TGTGCCAGCAGTGCCCCCGAGGTCCAAGAGACCCAGTACTTC. Translated: CASSAPEVQETQYF.

This rearrangement joins TRBV5-5 to TRBJ1-2; D is undetermined. Between the trimmed V and J ends, which lost 3 bases and 4 bases, there was a span of 16 bases. Looked up from germline, CDR1 is SGHKS and CDR2 is YYEKEE (reference sequence). CDR3 length equals 15 residues. CDR3 in amino acids: CASSSEGGLGYGYTF. CDR3 DNA: TGTGCCAGCAGCTCGGAAGGTGGTCTTGGCTATGGCTACACCTTC.

This clonotype was detected a few times. J is TRBJ2-1 and V is TRBV15, with D perhaps TRBD2 (5 bases). V lost 1 base to trimming and J lost 7 bases, with 11 bases between them. Per the germline V gene, CDR1 is LNHNV and CDR2 is YYDKDF (reference sequence). This CDR3 comprises 14 residues. CDR3 loop: CATSRVTSGNEQFF. The CDR3 coding sequence is TGTGCCACCAGCAGAGTAACTAGTGGAAATGAGCAGTTCTTC. The variable domain in full, with the rest retrieved from reference TRBV15 and TRBJ2-1, is DAMVIQNPRYQVTQFGKPVTLSCSQTLNHNVMYWYQQKSSQAPKLLFHYYDKDFNNEADTPDNFQSRRPNTSFCFLDIRSPGLGDTAMYLCATSRVTSGNEQFFGPGTRLTVL.

This chain uses TRBV21-1 with TRBJ2-1; TRBD1, the D gene given by the table, was not confirmed from the DNA. TRBV21-1 is recorded as a pseudogene. There are 14 residues in the CDR3. CDR3 in DNA: TGTGCCAGCAGCAAAGATAGGGGCACGAAGGCCTCGTTCTTC. It codes for CASSKDRGTKASFF.

The DNA of the CDR3 is TGTGCCAGCAGCCTAGGCGGACTAGCGGGCCGGGGTAATGAGCAGTTCTTC. This codes for CASSLGGLAGRGNEQFF. The rearrangement uses TRBV7-9 and TRBJ2-1; 11 nucleotides agree with TRBD2. The CDR3 loop spans 17 amino acids. V gave up 5 bases and J gave up 7 bases; unmatched junction bases: 13. In germline, CDR1 is SEHNR, CDR2 FQNEAQ (reference sequence).

The chain has TRBV2 and TRBJ2-7; D is tentatively TRBD1 or TRBD2 (5 bases each). The CDR3 extends over 12 amino acids. The V end lost 9 bases, the J end lost 2 bases, and 11 bases lay between the germline ends. Germline V gene sequence: CDR1 SNHLY, CDR2 FYNNEI. The CDR3 loop reads CASAGTPYEQYF. For the CDR3, the DNA is TGTGCCAGTGCCGGGACCCCCTACGAGCAGTACTTC.

This clonotype was detected a few times. The chain carries TRBV20-1 and TRBJ2-1; 11 positions agree with TRBD2. With V trimmed by 6 bases and J by 0 bases, 4 bases remained unmatched. The CDR3 is 15 amino acids. Germline CDR1 is DFQATT and CDR2 is SNEGSKA (reference sequence). CDR3 DNA: TGCAGTGCGGGCGGACTAGCGGGCTCCTACAATGAGCAGTTCTTC. This sequence encodes CSAGGLAGSYNEQFF.